The T cell receptor beta chain under discussion was sequenced for a study of Ad26.COV2.S vaccination and SARS-CoV-2 variants. Study at large: Intramuscularly, Ad26.COV2.S was given either once or twice, 56 days apart.

Study outcomes and limitations: Vaccine recipients surpassed placebo recipients in spike-specific TCR breadth.

Sequencing used immunoSEQ multiplex PCR; TCRdb keeps in-frame clones, though not all of them. The data show 350,000 to 550,000 clones, about 88% seen once. Turning to this clone: No antigen is known for it.

Germline V gene data show CDR1 as LGHNA and CDR2 as YNFKEQ. V trimming: 0 bases; J trimming: 4 bases; junction bases outside the gene matches: 5. The CDR3 is made up of 15 amino acids. Treatment specified: about 20 received Ad26.COV2.S at low or high dose, single or two shots; about 5 received placebo; per-sample allocation not given. The samples date from day 63 after the first vaccine or placebo injection. Wuhan-strain spike was delivered by a replication-incompetent Ad26 vector. Sequencing used peripheral blood, obtained in a trial of Ad26.COV2.S vaccine versus placebo. The chain combines TRBV4-2 with TRBJ1-1; 7 positions match TRBD1. The origin of this receptor is a person aged 18-60 years who received the Ad26.COV2.S COVID-19 vaccine or a placebo. CDR3 sequence reads: CASSQDPAGGTEAFF. CDR3 in DNA: TGTGCCAGCAGCCAAGATCCTGCAGGGGGCACTGAAGCTTTCTTT.